This is a list of T cell receptor beta chains from one sample in a study of shared T cell receptors in the human thymus. Repertoires were generated with immunoSEQ multiplex PCR, while TCRdb's copy carries only in-frame clones and drops some. The data contain roughly 710,000 clones, 70% to 90% of them singletons. The sample also formed part of further work on human thymus T cells.

Sequencing input: thymocytes. These receptors all come from a girl less than two years old with a congenital heart defect. CDR3s include the opening cysteine and the closing phenylalanine or tryptophan. D genes are given only for firm matches. Some rows mark clone size as missing; the rest say once, few, many or name a class of expanded clone.

NA	TRBJ1-6	NA	TRBV6-5	TGTGCCAGCAGTGTCATCGGGGAGTATAATTCACCCCTCCACTTT	CASSVIGEYNSPLHF
once	TRBJ1-2	NA	TRBV2	TGTGCCAGCAGTATCAACAGTTTTTTTAACTATGGCTACACCTTC	CASSINSFFNYGYTF
NA	TRBJ2-6	NA	TRBV5-1	TGCGCCAGCTCAAGACCGTGGGCAGGGCGCACTGGGGCCAACGTCCTGACTTTC	CASSRPWAGRTGANVLTF
NA	TRBJ1-1	TRBD1	TRBV7-2	TGTGCCAGCAGCTCCTACTGGGACAGCCGAGGCACTGAAGCTTTCTTT	CASSSYWDSRGTEAFF
NA	TRBJ1-1	NA	TRBV4-1	TGCGCCAGCAGCCAAGAAAACCGCGTCATACGAAAGACTGAAGCTTTCTTT	CASSQENRVIRKTEAFF
NA	TRBJ1-1	NA	TRBV6-1	TGTGCCAGCAGTGATTGGCAGGAGGGTCGAGCTTTCTTT	CASSDWQEGRAFF
NA	TRBJ2-4	TRBD1	TRBV5-6	TGTGCCAGCAGCTTGGCCCCGGGACAGGCTAACGAAAACATTCAGTACTTC	CASSLAPGQANENIQYF
NA	TRBJ2-7	TRBD2	TRBV9	TGTGCCAGCAGCGGGAGCGGGGGGGCTTACGAGCAGTACTTC	CASSGSGGAYEQYF
NA	TRBJ1-1	NA	TRBV5-1	TGCGCCAGCAGCAAACAGGGTGGGGGCACTGAAGCTTTCTTT	CASSKQGGGTEAFF
NA	TRBJ1-2	NA	TRBV10-3	TGTGCCATCAGTGAAGACCCAACGGGAGGCTACACCTTC	CAISEDPTGGYTF